This T cell receptor (beta chain) was found in a study of early T cells in non-severe SARS-CoV-2 infection. About the study: It was bulk RNA from unsorted whole blood that was sequenced, and the chains were unpaired.

The junction had 1 base not matched to a gene; V was cut back by 6 bases and J by 0 bases. CDR1 and CDR2 (germline): LNHDA, SQIVND (reference sequence). There are 13 residues in the CDR3. Individual cDNA molecules carried attached unique molecular identifiers. Using its own MiXCR run on the 5' RACE reads, TCRdb lists one record per CDR3 protein. In the table there are 15,000 to 20,000 distinct CDR3 sequences, about 5% of which are singletons. The sample comprised whole blood. The source is an adult who was a healthcare worker with PCR-confirmed SARS-CoV-2 infection or an uninfected control (not recorded which). The rearrangement joins TRBV19 to TRBJ1-1, with TRBD1 matching 7 bases. The CDR3 spells CASRDRMNTEAFF. DNA for the CDR3: TGTGCCAGTAGGGACAGGATGAACACTGAAGCTTTCTTT. The complete variable domain, with remaining parts taken from reference TRBV19 and TRBJ1-1, reads DGGITQSPKYLFRKEGQNVTLSCEQNLNHDAMYWYRQDPGQGLRLIYYSQIVNDFQKGDIAEGYSVSREKKESFPLTVTSAQKNPTAFYLCASRDRMNTEAFFGQGTRLTVV.